This TCR beta chain was retrieved from a study of blood T cell repertoires in COVID-19. CDR3 length: 12 residues. V dropped 7 bases and J dropped 0 bases, with 6 bases sitting between them. CDR1 is MDHEN, CDR2 SYDVKM, per germline. In the authors' methods: Amplification of reference gene primers provided the estimated nucleated cell counts. Some clones are missing from TCRdb's copy, which holds only in-frame ones; the method was immunoSEQ multiplex PCR. That table is the source of V, J and clone size, and D and trimming were worked out from the DNA. In the table there are tens of thousands of clones, about 71% of which are singletons.

This TCR came from a woman aged 45-65 years with acute or convalescent COVID-19. Sequencing used peripheral blood. The chain carries TRBV28 and TRBJ1-1; no clear D. CDR3 sequence (DNA): TGTGCCAGCACCTCGGTGAACACTGAAGCTTTCTTT. As protein: CASTSVNTEAFF.